This T cell receptor beta chain stems from a study of T cell changes during pregnancy in multiple sclerosis. A single count supports this clone. The protocol was immunoSEQ multiplex PCR, while the TCRdb copy is restricted to in-frame clones and leaves out a portion. The data show approximately 50,000 clones, 90% to 95% seen once. The sample consisted of CD8+ T cells from peripheral blood mononuclear cells, taken after pregnancy. The source of this sequence is a female donor with multiple sclerosis, enrolled in a pregnancy study.

This CDR3 is CASTPTRGGLDYGYTF. In nucleotides, the CDR3 is TGTGCCAGCACCCCAACTCGGGGGGGCTTGGACTATGGCTACACCTTC. The chain couples TRBV27 to TRBJ1-2; TRBD1 might be the D (6 bases). The CDR3 runs 16 residues. Trimming removed 7 bases at V and 3 bases at J, with 21 bases between. Germline V lookup: CDR1 MNHEY, CDR2 SMNVEV (reference sequence).